This TCR beta chain was observed in a study of shared clonotypes between healthy human individuals. Across several immunoSEQ plates, the genomic DNA of each subset was split evenly. On sorted subsets, replicate PCRs used 150 to 250 ng DNA, or about 33,000 T cell genomes. Sequenced by immunoSEQ multiplex PCR; TCRdb stores in-frame clones only, minus some. Of about 1.5 million clones listed, approximately 98% are singletons. V lost 2 bases to trimming and J lost 4 bases, with 24 bases between them. Looked up from germline, CDR1 is MDHEN and CDR2 is SYDVKM. The CDR3 runs to 18 residues. The chain joins TRBV28 to TRBJ2-7, with D perhaps matching TRBD1 or TRBD2 (7 bases each). The clonotype originates from a man aged 25 to 40 in good health. Sequencing was carried out using naive CD4+ T cells sorted from blood. The subset denotes: CD45RA+ positively selected. The CDR3 sequence is CASSLVIAGVSRGYEQYF. In DNA form, the CDR3 reads TGTGCCAGCAGTTTAGTGATAGCGGGCGTATCCAGGGGGTACGAGCAGTACTTC.